This paragraph reports one T cell receptor (beta chain). Its binding antigen is unknown. No clone much larger than this one lies a single base away; base qualities are absent. The method was the immunoSEQ multiplex PCR assay. A mixture of 60 forward primers for TCR Vbeta segments and 13 reverse primers for TCR Jbeta segments was used in the multiplex PCR. The CDR3 region of rearranged TCR beta genes was amplified from genomic DNA by a multiplex PCR assay. The Illumina HiSeq System was used to sequence the amplified TCR beta libraries as 87-base-pair reads. The authors' pipeline ran thus. Across the 700 or so repertoires, a later analysis counted 78 million or so unique TCR beta chains, approximately 10 million of which were shared by at least two donors. Raw reads were error-corrected and collapsed into unique sequences with a nearest-neighbor algorithm that merged closely related sequences to remove PCR and sequencing errors. CDR3 sequences were aligned to IMGT reference sequences to assign V, D and J gene segments. For a sequence to be retained, a match of at least six nucleotides to both a V gene segment and a J gene segment was required. A rearrangement was called productive if the CDR3 had no stop codons and remained in frame with V and J, and every other rearrangement was called non-productive. Following IMGT convention, CDR3 was defined as the stretch from the second conserved V-encoded cysteine up to the conserved J-encoded phenylalanine. The earlier analysis of around 640 of the donors excluded sequences that lacked an unambiguous match to a single V gene segment. An earlier analysis of approximately 590 of the donors classified V segments as functional when productive rearrangements were above 56.7% and as segregating when the standard deviation between donors was above 5%. A statistical classification framework was built to diagnose cytomegalovirus status from the catalog of TCR beta chain sequences. In a later analysis, TCR nucleotide sequences were compared against IMGT/GENE-DB human TR gene sequences so that V and J genes could be assigned. The TCRdist pipeline was used in a later analysis to assign CDR3 sequences and most-parsimonious VDJ recombination scenarios. In a later analysis, every TCR beta chain was defined by the combination of its CDR3 amino acid sequence and its V-gene family, and reads without a unique V-gene family were dropped. A later analysis removed several hundred highly shared, low-generation-probability nucleotide sequences to deal with suspected cross-contamination and a sequencing artifact. In a later analysis, a clonal expansion index was calculated for each public chain from normalized within-repertoire ranks of inferred template counts. A later analysis computed generation probabilities with a VDJ recombination model fitted to out-of-frame rearrangements, and checked the results against IGoR. In a later analysis, hypergeometric tests were used to score TCR-TCR, TCR-HLA and TCR-CMV co-occurrence, with a repertoire-size bias correction applied to TCR pairs. False discovery rates were estimated in a later analysis by permuting HLA or CMV assignments 20 times. In a later analysis, co-occurring TCRs were grouped using DBSCAN, with TCRdist sequence similarity added in when clustering inside HLA-allele-positive subsets. For co-occurrence clustering, repertoires with fewer than 30,000 or more than 120,000 public chains were excluded, along with about five repertoires with anomalous nucleotide sharing. Entries here come from immuneACCESS through TCRdb and include only in-frame sequences with V and J called. Some clones fail to appear in such tables; in the studies checked, an unresolved V gene covers under half of the shortfall, and the cause of the remainder is unknown. The V and J calls and clone size were taken over from that table, and D and trimming were inferred from the DNA. For this sample there are roughly 70,000 clones; about 67% appear just once. 9.5% to 12% of the sample is taken by the ten largest.

From its cysteine to its phenylalanine, the CDR3 spans 15 amino acids. The sequence is cut down to CDR3 DNA, 45 bases in frame from base 1. The germline V gene (reference sequence) specifies SEHNR as CDR1 and FQNEAQ as CDR2. Germline trimming amounts to 4 bases on V and 4 bases on J, with 6 as the count of junction bases outside the gene matches. These data originate in a study of cytomegalovirus exposure and HLA in healthy donors (TCRdb year 2017). Study-level background: In an earlier analysis of some 610 of the donors, under 300 Gb of sequence data and 120 million or so unique TCR beta sequences from roughly 180 million T cells were reported. About 310 gigabases of sequencing data and some 85 million unique TCR sequences were included in an early release covering 550 to 800 HLA-typed donors. Of the 350 to 450 genotyped donors, approximately 80% were placed in the genetic ancestry cluster associated with self-reported Caucasian donors. The aim of the study was to test whether cataloging public T cell receptors could identify signatures of past pathogen exposure. Using immunosequencing, the study profiled T cell repertoires from 500 to 800 subjects and related those repertoires to cytomegalovirus serostatus. A separate validation cohort of 100 to 150 different subjects was used in addition to the roughly 700-subject first cohort. High-throughput TCR immunosequencing, statistical association of individual TCRs with disease status, and machine learning were combined to predict cytomegalovirus infection status. A later analysis re-analyzed previously published TCR beta repertoires from 550 to 700 donors and added high-resolution HLA genotyping to study TCR occurrence patterns. Rather than drawing on any new phenotypic data, the later analysis identified candidate immune exposures from TCR beta sequences and the way those sequences occurred across donors. To decide whether each TCR beta V gene segment behaved as functional or pseudogenic, an earlier analysis of over 500 of the donors relied on high-throughput TCR beta sequencing. Donor age, sex, ethnicity and CMV serostatus were compiled alongside the repertoire data. A later genetic analysis used genome-wide SNP genotypes for about 65% of the roughly 670 donors, treating that subset as a discovery cohort. Every repertoire in the discovery cohort had been generated on one and the same sequencing platform. Both class I and class II loci were covered by HLA typing, at four-digit resolution. The number of donors typed differed by locus, with about 620-630 for A, B, C, DRB1 and DQB1, 522 for DQA1, 606 for DPA1, and approximately 470 for DPB1. Roughly 5 DR-DQ haplotypes were treated as single units for association and clustering because of strong linkage in the cohort. Among over 350 genotyped donors of the cohort, an average of approximately 240,000 unique TCR beta nucleotide sequences were sequenced per donor, 15% to 20% of them non-productive. What the work shows at the level of the full study, not this receptor alone: Strong co-occurrence of HLA alleles, especially DR and DQ, made assigning TCR associations to individual alleles difficult. In a later analysis, HLA-associated TCR beta chains showed more clonal expansion and lower generation probabilities than non-associated chains that were equally common. The study listed 150 to 200 TCR beta chains as associated with cytomegalovirus. The authors suggested that the approach could potentially be generalized to other disease states and immunological phenotypes. Because counts were too low, about 15 rarely observed V segments, including chromosome 9 orphons, were left out of the earlier analysis of roughly 600 of the donors. This cohort had only TCR beta chains sequenced, and the lack of alpha or paired-chain data limited which features could be detected. In a later genetic analysis, a missense DCLRE1C variant was associated with V-gene and J-gene trimming of TCR beta chains, and the association was replicated in an independent cohort. For the cohort, immune exposure information was limited to CMV serostatus. Because the 87-base-pair reads could not distinguish some IMGT-functional V segments, including TRBV6-2 and TRBV6-3, those segments were excluded. A later analysis found that most CMV-associated TCR beta chains appeared HLA-restricted, with HLA associations seemingly driven largely by CMV exposure. The classifier was reported to diagnose cytomegalovirus status with high specificity and sensitivity in both the original and validation cohorts. Correlated functional status among segregating V segments might reflect linkage disequilibrium, but an unknown experimental factor could not be ruled out. In an earlier analysis of more than 500 of the donors, most TCR beta V segments appeared in productive rearrangements about 87% or about 30% of the time, broadly matching IMGT annotations. In vitro tests confirmed that three of the cytomegalovirus-associated TCR beta chains recognize cytomegalovirus antigens. Roughly uniform sequencing depth across donors was assumed in presence/absence analyses, although this assumption may not hold. According to a later analysis, TCR association rates differed among HLA loci, with DRB1 alleles showing the most associated TCRs and HLA-C alleles showing the fewest. A further reported finding was that TCR beta sequences accurately predicted the HLA-A and HLA-B alleles for most subjects in the first cohort. A group of highly shared sequence variants was considered likely to be a technical artifact of the sequencing pipeline. A later genetic analysis reported fewer N-insertions in productive TCRs among donors in an Asian-associated ancestry cluster than the roughly 640-donor mean. A later analysis reported that several top co-occurrence clusters appeared linked to parvovirus B19, influenza, CMV and Epstein-Barr virus. In a later analysis, about 17,000 TCR beta sequences were associated with specific HLA alleles at a false discovery rate of 0.05. Because some donors lacked HLA typing at each locus, the association tests relied only on the typed subset. While some public TCRs were present in many individuals, most TCR sequences turned up only very rarely across donors.

The cohort consisted of more than 650 healthy bone marrow donors. All cohort members were sampled while nominally healthy, although unrecorded immune exposures were likely present. CMV serostatus was positive for approximately 300 and negative for about 50% of the roughly 700 cohort members, and was not recorded for this donor. A peripheral blood sample was provided by each donor, and peripheral blood mononuclear cells were used for TCR beta sequencing. The Qiagen DNeasy Blood Extraction Kit was used to extract genomic DNA from the blood cell samples. The clonotype comes from a human donor in good health. The V and J genes are TRBV7-9 and TRBJ2-5, with 10 bases aligning to TRBD1. Sequenced material: PBMCs. The sequenced DNA: TGTGCCAGCAGCTCCCGACAGGGGGCGGGAGAGACCCAGTACTTC. Its coded protein is CASSSRQGAGETQYF. Joined to the reference TRBV7-9 and TRBJ2-5 proteins, this CDR3 gives the full variable domain: DTGVSQNPRHKITKRGQNVTFRCDPISEHNRLYWYRQTLGQGPEFLTYFQNEAQLEKSRLLSDRFSAERPKGSFSTLEIQRTEQGDSAMYLCASSSRQGAGETQYFGPGTRLLVL.